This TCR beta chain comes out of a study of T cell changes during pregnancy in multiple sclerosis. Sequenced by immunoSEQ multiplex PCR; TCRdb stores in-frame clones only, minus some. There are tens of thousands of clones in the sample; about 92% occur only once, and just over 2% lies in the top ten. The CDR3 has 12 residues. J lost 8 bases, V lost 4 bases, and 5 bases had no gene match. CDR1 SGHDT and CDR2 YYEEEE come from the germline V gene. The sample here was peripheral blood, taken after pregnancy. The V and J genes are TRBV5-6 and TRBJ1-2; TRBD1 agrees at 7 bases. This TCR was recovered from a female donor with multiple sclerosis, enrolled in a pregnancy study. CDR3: CASSLDRVGYTF. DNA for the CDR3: TGTGCCAGCAGCCTCGACAGGGTAGGCTACACCTTC. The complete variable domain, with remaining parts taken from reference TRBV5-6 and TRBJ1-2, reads DAGVTQSPTHLIKTRGQQVTLRCSPKSGHDTVSWYQQALGQGPQFIFQYYEEEERQRGNFPDRFSGHQFPNYSSELNVNALLLGDSALYLCASSLDRVGYTFGSGTRLTVV.